One sample yielded the 17 T cell receptor beta chains listed below, sequenced in a study of T-cell reconstitution after alpha-beta-depleted transplantation in children (dated by TCRdb to between 2015 and 2016). In the paper's terms, the treatment or condition label means: allogeneic hematopoietic cell transplantation with graft depleted of TCRalphabeta T cells and CD19 B cells. The library was produced with PCR. The listed sequencing device is Illumina HiSeq 2500. To normalize quantification of the TCRbeta repertoire, the TCR libraries were built with molecular barcoding that relied on unique molecular identifiers. The public reads were reanalyzed by TCRdb: fastp trimming at Q25, MiXCR alignment, in-frame beta chains only. Merged by CDR3 protein, the rows form single entries marked with the most common genes and DNA. The sample table records about 640,000 distinct CDR3 sequences; 10% to 15% of these occur just once. Over 2% of the sample goes to the ten largest clones.

The source was PBMCs, mostly from graft donor cells, collected 360 days after TCRalphabeta/CD19-depleted stem cell transplant. These receptor sequences come from a male patient aged 5 to 17 who had a stem cell transplant for acute myeloid leukemia, so the T cells may come from the graft donor.

The V call is TRBV18, the J call TRBJ1-2; TRBD1 matches at 9 bases. This CDR3 has 18 amino acids. The V and J ends lost 3 bases and 4 bases, in that order; junction bases with no gene match: 15. Germline-derived CDR1 and CDR2 are KGHSH and LQKENI. The CDR3 DNA reads as TGTGCCAGCTCACCTAATATCCCGGGACAGGGCTCTCTCTATGGCTACACCTTC. Its translation: CASSPNIPGQGSLYGYTF.

This clonotype was seen a few times. The chain links TRBV18 to TRBJ1-3; no firm D call. The V gene lost 6 bases and the J gene lost 0 bases, with 12 bases spanning the gap. The germline CDR1 and CDR2 sequences are KGHSH and LQKENI. This CDR3 has 15 residues. This CDR3 is CASSSGPYSGNTIYF. The CDR3, as DNA: TGTGCCAGCTCTTCCGGCCCTTACTCTGGAAACACCATATATTTT.

This chain connects TRBV28 to TRBJ2-7; a weak D match, TRBD2 (5 bases). Trimming removed 6 bases from V and 3 bases from J, with 18 bases in between. The CDR3 runs 15 residues. The germline CDR1 and CDR2 sequences are MDHEN and SYDVKM. The CDR3 nucleotides read TGTGCCAGCAGCCGGCTTCGGGCAGCGGTCTACGAGCAGTACTTC. This gives the protein CASSRLRAAVYEQYF.

The rearrangement uses TRBV5-6 and TRBJ2-7; no reliable D call. Between the trimmed V and J ends, which lost 1 base and 4 bases, there was a span of 12 bases. CDR1 is SGHDT, CDR2 YYEEEE, per germline. This CDR3 comprises 14 residues. The CDR3 nucleotides are TGTGCCAGCAGCTTGAGGATTTTGGGGTACGAGCAGTACTTC. Its translation: CASSLRILGYEQYF.

V gene TRBV29-1 combines with J gene TRBJ2-7; perhaps D is TRBD1 or TRBD2 (7 bases each). The CDR3 is 15 amino acids. Germline V gene lookup returns CDR1 SQVTM and CDR2 ANQGSEA. Trimming removed 2 bases at V and 1 base at J, with 15 bases between. The CDR3 DNA follows: TGCAGCGTTGAACAGTACAGGGGACTATCCTACGAGCAGTACTTC. Protein product: CSVEQYRGLSYEQYF.

This clonotype was found once. The chain uses TRBV28 and TRBJ2-5; TRBD2 matches 7 bases. The CDR3 totals 16 residues. V dropped 8 bases and J dropped 4; count of bases not matched to a gene: 16. In germline, CDR1 is MDHEN, CDR2 SYDVKM. CDR3 in DNA: TGTGCCAGCCGACCCTATTGGCGGGAGACCCGAGAGACCCAGTACTTC. Translation: CASRPYWRETRETQYF.

This clonotype was recorded at least ten times. The gene calls are TRBV28 and TRBJ2-3; no clear D gene. The CDR3 is 15 residues long. The V gene's germline CDR1 is MDHEN and CDR2 SYDVKM. V was shortened by 1 base and J by 0 bases, with 8 bases between the two germline ends. Here the CDR3 DNA reads TGTGCCAGCAGTTTATATGGCTCAAGCACAGATACGCAGTATTTT. Translated: CASSLYGSSTDTQYF.

The genes are TRBV20-1 and TRBJ1-5; D is perhaps TRBD1 (6 bases). The CDR3 totals 16 residues. Germline values: CDR1 DFQATT, CDR2 SNEGSKA (reference sequence). With 5 bases removed from V and 7 bases from J, the gap between germline ends came to 24 bases. The CDR3 sequence: CSAPKTGSRQGQPQHF. CDR3 coding DNA: TGCAGTGCTCCAAAGACAGGCTCCCGACAAGGGCAGCCCCAGCATTTT.

The chain recombines TRBV20-1 with TRBJ2-1; possible D gene TRBD2, 6 bases. Germline V lookup: CDR1 DFQATT, CDR2 SNEGSKA (reference sequence). Trimming shortened V by 5 bases and J by 3 bases, and 14 bases separated the two germline ends. The CDR3 runs to 14 residues. The CDR3 DNA is TGCAGTGCTCCCCAGGGTAGCGGCTACAATGAGCAGTTCTTC. Translated: CSAPQGSGYNEQFF.

This rearrangement joins TRBV29-1 to TRBJ2-1; 10 bases are a match to TRBD2. This CDR3 spans 14 amino acids. Germline CDR1 is SQVTM and CDR2 is ANQGSEA. The V and J ends lost 7 bases and 4 bases, in that order; junction bases with no gene match: 7. The CDR3 DNA reads as TGCAGCGCCTCCGGGACTAGCGTTTACAATGAGCAGTTCTTC. Translating gives CSASGTSVYNEQFF.

This chain links TRBV23-1 with TRBJ2-5; D tentatively fits TRBD1 or TRBD2 (5 bases each). TRBV23-1 is labeled an ORF, and its function is uncertain. CDR3 size: 10 residues. Trimming pared 8 bases from V and 4 bases from J, leaving 5 bases between. The CDR3 bases are TGCGCCAGCGGGACAGAGACCCAGTACTTC. Protein product: CASGTETQYF.

This chain joins TRBV2 and TRBJ2-5, with 14 bases identical to TRBD2. Trimming cost V 7 bases and J 14 bases; bases outside gene matches: 9. The CDR3 contains 13 residues. Germline-derived CDR1 and CDR2 are SNHLY and FYNNEI. CDR3 in DNA: TGTGCCAGCACCCCCCAGGGGACTAGCGGGGGCTACTTC. It specifies CASTPQGTSGGYF.

This clonotype was detected a few times. This chain links TRBV18 with TRBJ2-7; TRBD1 matches at 8 bases. The V and J ends lost 5 bases and 2 bases, in that order; junction bases with no gene match: 8. Germline-derived CDR1 and CDR2 are KGHSH and LQKENI. The length of the CDR3 is 15 residues. The CDR3 bases are TGTGCCAGCTCATTGCCGGGACAGGTTACCTACGAGCAGTACTTC. It is translated as CASSLPGQVTYEQYF.

This clonotype was detected a few times. This sequence joins TRBV28 and TRBJ2-2, with 11 bases matching TRBD2. CDR3 length equals 16 residues. The germline CDR1 and CDR2 sequences are MDHEN and SYDVKM. V was clipped by 3 bases and J by 4 bases; unmatched bases: 4. DNA for the CDR3: TGTGCCAGCAGTTTTACTAGCGGGAGTATCACCGGGGAGCTGTTTTTT. It is translated as CASSFTSGSITGELFF.

In its sample, this clonotype was seen a few times. The chain has TRBV9 and TRBJ2-7, with 7 bases matching TRBD1. In germline, CDR1 is SGDLS, CDR2 YYNGEE. This CDR3 has 14 amino acids. V shed 0 bases and J 7 bases; nucleotides not matched to a gene: 7. CDR3 residues: CASSVDETGQEQYF. Here the CDR3 DNA reads TGTGCCAGCAGCGTAGACGAGACAGGGCAAGAGCAGTACTTC.

The chain joins TRBV5-5 to TRBJ2-7, with 7 bases identical to TRBD1. This CDR3 has 16 residues. V gave up 3 bases and J gave up 1 base; unmatched junction bases: 10. From germline, CDR1 is SGHKS and CDR2 YYEKEE (reference sequence). As DNA, the CDR3 is TGTGCCAGCAGCTCCGTGGACAGGTTTGATTCCTACGAGCAGTACTTC. Its protein is CASSSVDRFDSYEQYF.

The gene calls are TRBV6-5 and TRBJ2-7, with D unclear. The V and J ends lost 0 bases and 7 bases respectively, with 19 bases between them. This CDR3 is built from 16 residues. CDR1 and CDR2 (germline): MNHEY, SVGAGI. CDR3: CASSYSGRLSMWEQYF. The CDR3 nucleotides read TGTGCCAGCAGTTACTCAGGACGGCTCAGCATGTGGGAGCAGTACTTC.